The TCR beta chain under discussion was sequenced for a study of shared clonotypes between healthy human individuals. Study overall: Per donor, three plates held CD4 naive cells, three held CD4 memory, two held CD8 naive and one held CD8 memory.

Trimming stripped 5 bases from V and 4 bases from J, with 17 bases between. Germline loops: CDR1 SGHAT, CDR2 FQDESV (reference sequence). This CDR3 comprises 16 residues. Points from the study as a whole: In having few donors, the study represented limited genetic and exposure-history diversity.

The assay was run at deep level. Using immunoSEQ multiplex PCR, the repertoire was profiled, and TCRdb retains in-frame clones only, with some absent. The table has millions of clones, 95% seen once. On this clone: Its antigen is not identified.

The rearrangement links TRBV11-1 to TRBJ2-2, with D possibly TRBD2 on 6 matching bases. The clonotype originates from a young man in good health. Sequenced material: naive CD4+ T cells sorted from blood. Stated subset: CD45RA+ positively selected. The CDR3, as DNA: TGTGCCAGCAGCCACGAGATGGGGAGGAGCACCGGGGAGCTGTTTTTT. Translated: CASSHEMGRSTGELFF. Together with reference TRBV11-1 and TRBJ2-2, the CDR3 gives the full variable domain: EAEVAQSPRYKITEKSQAVAFWCDPISGHATLYWYRQILGQGPELLVQFQDESVVDDSQLPKDRFSAERLKGVDSTLKIQPAELGDSAMYLCASSHEMGRSTGELFFGEGSRLTVL.